This T cell receptor (beta chain) was captured by sequencing in a study of post-analysis software for immune sequencing data. Researchers reported that TCR beta cDNA libraries carried unique molecular identifiers. TCRdb recomputed calls from the PCR reads with MiXCR, one row per CDR3 protein. The sample contains fewer than 850,000 distinct CDR3 sequences, just over 45% of which appear only once. In the case of this clonotype: What it recognizes is unknown.

Study-level findings and limits: Elevated frequency relative to controls characterized roughly 5 TRBV segments in patients, TRBV5-6, TRBV5-1 and TRBV20-1 among them.

Germline V lookup: CDR1 SGDLS, CDR2 YYNGEE. V was clipped by 3 bases and J by 0 bases; unmatched bases: 9. This CDR3 comprises 17 residues. The receptor was derived from a girl aged 5-17 years with multiple sclerosis. The rearrangement joins TRBV9 to TRBJ1-2; 9 bases are shared with TRBD1. Sequencing used blood. The CDR3 protein is CASSETGGILSNYGYTF. CDR3 nucleotides: TGTGCCAGCAGCGAGACAGGGGGGATCCTTTCTAACTATGGCTACACCTTC. The full variable domain, its missing parts supplied by reference TRBV9 and TRBJ1-2, is DSGVTQTPKHLITATGQRVTLRCSPRSGDLSVYWYQQSLDQGLQFLIQYYNGEERAKGNILERFSAQQFPDLHSELNLSSLELGDSALYFCASSETGGILSNYGYTFGSGTRLTVV.